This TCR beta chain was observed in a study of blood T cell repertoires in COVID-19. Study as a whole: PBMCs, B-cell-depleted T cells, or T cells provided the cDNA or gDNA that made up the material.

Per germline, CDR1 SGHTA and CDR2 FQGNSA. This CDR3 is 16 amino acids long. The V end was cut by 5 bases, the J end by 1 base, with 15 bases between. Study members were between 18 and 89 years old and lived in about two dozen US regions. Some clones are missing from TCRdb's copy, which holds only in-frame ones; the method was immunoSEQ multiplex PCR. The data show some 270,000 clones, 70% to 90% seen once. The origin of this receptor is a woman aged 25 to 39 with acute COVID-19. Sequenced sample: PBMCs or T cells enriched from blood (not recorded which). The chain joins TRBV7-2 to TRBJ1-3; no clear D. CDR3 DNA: TGTGCCAGCAGCACCCAGACGGGAAGTTCTGGAAACACCATATATTTT. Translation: CASSTQTGSSGNTIYF.